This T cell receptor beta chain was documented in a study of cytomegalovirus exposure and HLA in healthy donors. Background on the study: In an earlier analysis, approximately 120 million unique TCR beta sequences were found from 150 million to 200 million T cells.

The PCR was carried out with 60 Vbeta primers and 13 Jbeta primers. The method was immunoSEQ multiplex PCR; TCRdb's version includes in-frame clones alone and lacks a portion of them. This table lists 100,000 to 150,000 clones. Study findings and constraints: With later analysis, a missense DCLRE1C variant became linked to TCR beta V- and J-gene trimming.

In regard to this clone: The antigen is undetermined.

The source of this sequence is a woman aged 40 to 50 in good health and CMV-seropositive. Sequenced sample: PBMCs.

CDR3 loop: CTSSQTGMNYGYTF. In DNA, the CDR3 is TGCACCAGCAGCCAAACAGGGATGAACTATGGCTACACCTTC. This chain links TRBV1 with TRBJ1-2; TRBD1, the table's D call, lacks a check against the DNA. TRBV1 is a listed pseudogene. The CDR3 totals 14 residues.